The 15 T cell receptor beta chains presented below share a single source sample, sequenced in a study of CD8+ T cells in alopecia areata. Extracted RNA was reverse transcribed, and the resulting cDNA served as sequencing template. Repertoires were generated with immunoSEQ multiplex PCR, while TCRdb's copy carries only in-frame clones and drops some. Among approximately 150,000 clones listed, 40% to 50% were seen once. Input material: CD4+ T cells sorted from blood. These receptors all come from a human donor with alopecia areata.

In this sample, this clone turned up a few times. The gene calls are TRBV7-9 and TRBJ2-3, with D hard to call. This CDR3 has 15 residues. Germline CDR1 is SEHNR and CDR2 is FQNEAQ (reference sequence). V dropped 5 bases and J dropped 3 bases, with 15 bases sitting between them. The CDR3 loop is CASSLNGVGTDTQYF. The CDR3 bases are TGTGCCAGCAGCCTAAACGGTGTCGGGACAGATACGCAGTATTTT.

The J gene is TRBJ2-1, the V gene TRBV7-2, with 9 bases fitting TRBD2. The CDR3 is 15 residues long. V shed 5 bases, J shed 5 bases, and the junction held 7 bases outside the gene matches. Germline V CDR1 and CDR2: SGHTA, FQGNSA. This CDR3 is CASSRSSGIDNEQFF. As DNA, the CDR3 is TGTGCCAGCAGCCGTTCTAGCGGGATAGACAATGAGCAGTTCTTC.

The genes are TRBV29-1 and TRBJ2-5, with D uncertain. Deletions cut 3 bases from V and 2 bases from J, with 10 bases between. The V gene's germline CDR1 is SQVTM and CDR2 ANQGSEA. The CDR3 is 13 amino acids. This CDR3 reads CSVDLVPQETQYF. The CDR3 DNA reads TGCAGCGTTGATTTGGTCCCGCAAGAGACCCAGTACTTC.

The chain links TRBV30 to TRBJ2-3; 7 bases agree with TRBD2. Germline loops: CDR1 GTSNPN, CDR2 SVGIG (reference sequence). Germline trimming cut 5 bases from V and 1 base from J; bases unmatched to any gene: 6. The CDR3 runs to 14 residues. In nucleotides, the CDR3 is TGTGCCTGGGGCCCGGGGGGTGGCACAGATACGCAGTATTTT. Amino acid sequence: CAWGPGGGTDTQYF.

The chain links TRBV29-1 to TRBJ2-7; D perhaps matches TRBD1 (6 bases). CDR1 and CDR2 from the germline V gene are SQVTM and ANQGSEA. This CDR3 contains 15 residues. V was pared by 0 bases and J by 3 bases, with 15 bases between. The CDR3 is CSVEDRRGQNYEQYF. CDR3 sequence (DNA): TGCAGCGTTGAAGACCGCAGGGGACAAAACTACGAGCAGTACTTC.

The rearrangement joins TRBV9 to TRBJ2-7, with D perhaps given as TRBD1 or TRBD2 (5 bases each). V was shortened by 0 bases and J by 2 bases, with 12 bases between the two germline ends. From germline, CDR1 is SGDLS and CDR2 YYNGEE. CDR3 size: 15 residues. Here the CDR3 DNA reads TGTGCCAGCAGCGTAGGGGGGAGTCCACCCTACGAGCAGTACTTC. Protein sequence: CASSVGGSPPYEQYF. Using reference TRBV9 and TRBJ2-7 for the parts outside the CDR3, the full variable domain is DSGVTQTPKHLITATGQRVTLRCSPRSGDLSVYWYQQSLDQGLQFLIQYYNGEERAKGNILERFSAQQFPDLHSELNLSSLELGDSALYFCASSVGGSPPYEQYFGPGTRLTVT.

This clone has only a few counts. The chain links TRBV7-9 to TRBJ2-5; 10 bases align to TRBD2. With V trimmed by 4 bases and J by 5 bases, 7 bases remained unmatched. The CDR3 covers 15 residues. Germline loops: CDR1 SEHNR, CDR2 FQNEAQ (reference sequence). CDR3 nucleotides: TGTGCCAGCAGCTGGCCTAGCGGGAGTGGGGAGACCCAGTACTTC. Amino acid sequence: CASSWPSGSGETQYF.

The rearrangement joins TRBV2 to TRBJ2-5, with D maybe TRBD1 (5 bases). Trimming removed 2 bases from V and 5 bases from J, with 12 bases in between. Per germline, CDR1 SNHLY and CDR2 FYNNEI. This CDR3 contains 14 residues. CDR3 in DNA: TGTGCCAGCAGTGAATATACAGGTTCTGAGACCCAGTACTTC. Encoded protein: CASSEYTGSETQYF.

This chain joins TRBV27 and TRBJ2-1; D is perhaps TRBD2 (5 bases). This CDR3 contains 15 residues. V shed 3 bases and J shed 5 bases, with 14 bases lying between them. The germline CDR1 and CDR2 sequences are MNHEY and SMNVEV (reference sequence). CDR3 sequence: CASSFLDWGNNEQFF. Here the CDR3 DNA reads TGTGCCAGCAGTTTCCTGGACTGGGGTAACAATGAGCAGTTCTTC.

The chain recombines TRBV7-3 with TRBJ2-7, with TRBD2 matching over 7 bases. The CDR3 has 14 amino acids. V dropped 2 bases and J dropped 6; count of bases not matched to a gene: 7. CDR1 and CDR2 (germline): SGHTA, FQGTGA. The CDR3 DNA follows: TGTGCCAGCAGCTTACGTCCGGGAGGCGGCGAGCAGTACTTC. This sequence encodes CASSLRPGGGEQYF.

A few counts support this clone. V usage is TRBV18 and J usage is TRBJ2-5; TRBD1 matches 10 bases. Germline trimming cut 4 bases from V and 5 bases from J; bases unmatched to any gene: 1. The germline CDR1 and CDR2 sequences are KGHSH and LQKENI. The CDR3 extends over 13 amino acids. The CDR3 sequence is CASSRTGGETQYF. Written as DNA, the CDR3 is TGTGCCAGCTCACGGACAGGGGGGGAGACCCAGTACTTC.

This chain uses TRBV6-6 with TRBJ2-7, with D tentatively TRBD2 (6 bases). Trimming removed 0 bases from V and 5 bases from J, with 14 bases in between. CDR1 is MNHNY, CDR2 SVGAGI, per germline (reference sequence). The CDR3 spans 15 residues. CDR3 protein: CASSYSGTPPHEQYF. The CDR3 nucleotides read TGTGCCAGCAGTTACTCGGGGACTCCTCCCCACGAGCAGTACTTC.

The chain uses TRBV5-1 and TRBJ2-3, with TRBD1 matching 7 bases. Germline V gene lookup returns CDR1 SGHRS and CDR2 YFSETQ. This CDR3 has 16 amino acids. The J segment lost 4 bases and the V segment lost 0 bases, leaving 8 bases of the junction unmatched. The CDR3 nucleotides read TGCGCCAGCAGCTTGGAATCCGGGACAGTCGCAGATACGCAGTATTTT. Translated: CASSLESGTVADTQYF. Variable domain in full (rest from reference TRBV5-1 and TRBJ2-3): KAGVTQTPRYLIKTRGQQVTLSCSPISGHRSVSWYQQTPGQGLQFLFEYFSETQRNKGNFPGRFSGRQFSNSRSEMNVSTLELGDSALYLCASSLESGTVADTQYFGPGTRLTVL.

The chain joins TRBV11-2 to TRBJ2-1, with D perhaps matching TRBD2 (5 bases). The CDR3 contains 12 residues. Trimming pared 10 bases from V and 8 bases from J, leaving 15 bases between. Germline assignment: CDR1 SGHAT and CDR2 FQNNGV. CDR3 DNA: TGTGCCACCCGTGATGGGAGCGATGAGCAGTTCTTC. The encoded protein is CATRDGSDEQFF.

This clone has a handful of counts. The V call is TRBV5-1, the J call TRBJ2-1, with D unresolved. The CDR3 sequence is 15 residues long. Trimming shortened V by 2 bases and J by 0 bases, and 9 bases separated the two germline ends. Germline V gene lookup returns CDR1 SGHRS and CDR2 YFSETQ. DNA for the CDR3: TGCGCCAGCAGCTTACAGTCAAGCTCCTACAATGAGCAGTTCTTC. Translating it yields CASSLQSSSYNEQFF.